This TCR beta chain was captured in a study of shared clonotypes between healthy human individuals. Some clones are missing from TCRdb's copy, which holds only in-frame ones; the method was immunoSEQ multiplex PCR. The sample holds hundreds of thousands of clones; 95% to 98% are singletons and the top ten take 0.045% to 0.06%. It was into CD45RA+ naive and CD45RA-negative memory subsets that the CD4+ cells were split. Trimming cost V 7 bases and J 0 bases, with 12 bases left between them. The CDR3 loop spans 14 amino acids. Germline CDR1 SNHLY, CDR2 FYNNEI. About this clone: Its antigen is still unknown.

Study-wide findings and caveats: Memory subsets generally showed smaller estimated richness than naive subsets did. The naive CD4 repertoires of several donors were compared, and approximately 5% of clonotypes were shared. Among donors, the sharing of clonotypes was expected to be influenced by sequencing depth.

The material sequenced was naive CD4+ T cells sorted from blood. Regarding subset: CD45RA+ positively selected. The TCR originated in a woman aged 30 to 39 in good health. This chain connects TRBV2 to TRBJ1-1; D perhaps matches TRBD1 (5 bases). The CDR3 loop is CASTGGDLNTEAFF. CDR3 DNA: TGTGCCAGCACGGGGGGGGATCTGAACACTGAAGCTTTCTTT.